These T cell receptor beta chains were read from a single sample in a study of blood T cells in healthy people across ages. From the 5' RACE reads, TCRdb called clonotypes with MiXCR, one entry per CDR3 protein. The data contain roughly 500,000 distinct CDR3 sequences, more than 20% of them singletons. These same data were also listed under a study on T cells of mothers and their children.

Source material: blood. The receptors were gathered from a boy between 10 and 17 years old in good health. CDR3s include the opening cysteine and the closing phenylalanine or tryptophan. D genes are given only for firm matches. Clone sizes are given selectively: once, few, many, or a class where the clone is expanded.

V: TRBV6-2/TRBV6-3; D: .; length: 13; size: once; J: TRBJ1-5; CDR3: CASSSESRQPQHF; DNA: TGTGCCAGCAGTTCGGAATCTCGGCAGCCCCAGCATTTT
V: TRBV6-5; D: .; length: 13; size: .; J: TRBJ2-7; CDR3: CASSYAAGYEQYF; DNA: TGTGCCAGCAGTTACGCCGCAGGGTACGAGCAGTACTTC
V: TRBV4-1; D: .; length: 16; size: few; J: TRBJ1-4; CDR3: CASSQEYRSRGEGLFF; DNA: TGCGCCAGCAGCCAAGAATACCGGTCAAGGGGGGAAGGGCTGTTTTTT
V: TRBV29-1; D: .; length: 14; size: .; J: TRBJ1-2; CDR3: CSVSTEAQNYGYTF; DNA: TGCAGCGTCTCTACAGAAGCCCAGAACTATGGCTACACCTTC
V: TRBV28; D: TRBD2; length: 21; size: many; J: TRBJ2-1; CDR3: CASSSRTRLSLLGEVGNGQFF; DNA: TGTGCCAGCAGTTCCAGGACTAGGTTGTCTTTACTAGGGGAGGTGGGTAATGGGCAGTTCTTC
V: TRBV6-2/TRBV6-3; D: .; length: 12; size: .; J: TRBJ1-5; CDR3: CASSSPGSPRHF; DNA: TGTGCCAGCAGCTCCCCCGGGAGCCCTCGGCATTTT
V: TRBV9; D: TRBD2; length: 15; size: few; J: TRBJ2-5; CDR3: CASSLGLALQETQYF; DNA: TGTGCCAGCAGCTTAGGACTAGCGCTACAAGAGACCCAGTACTTC
V: TRBV29-1; D: .; length: 11; size: few; J: TRBJ2-7; CDR3: CSAQGTYEQYF; DNA: TGCAGCGCCCAGGGGACCTACGAGCAGTACTTC
V: TRBV28; D: .; length: 20; size: few; J: TRBJ2-1; CDR3: CASSLGAIRLRGNSYNEQFF; DNA: TGTGCCAGCAGTTTAGGTGCCATCCGATTACGGGGAAACTCCTACAATGAGCAGTTCTTC
V: TRBV4-1; D: .; length: 15; size: .; J: TRBJ2-4; CDR3: CASSQIGRGKNIRYF; DNA: TGCGCCAGCAGCCAAATCGGACGGGGGAAAAACATTCGGTACTTC
V: TRBV7-3; D: TRBD2; length: 14; size: many; J: TRBJ2-5; CDR3: CASSLLAGKETQYF; DNA: TGTGCCAGCAGCTTACTAGCGGGAAAAGAGACCCAGTACTTC
V: TRBV7-2; D: .; length: 16; size: many; J: TRBJ2-5; CDR3: CASSLNPQGYQETQYF; DNA: TGTGCCAGCAGCTTAAACCCTCAGGGGTACCAAGAGACCCAGTACTTC
V: TRBV7-2; D: TRBD2; length: 16; size: few; J: TRBJ2-5; CDR3: CASSLDSGSSWETQYF; DNA: TGTGCCAGCAGCTTAGACAGCGGGAGTTCGTGGGAGACCCAGTACTTC
V: TRBV20-1; D: .; length: 15; size: .; J: TRBJ2-3; CDR3: CSARDGSGLTDTQYF; DNA: TGCAGTGCTAGAGATGGGAGCGGACTCACAGATACGCAGTATTTT
V: TRBV25-1; D: .; length: 13; size: .; J: TRBJ2-3; CDR3: CASAGTSTDTQYF; DNA: TGTGCCAGTGCCGGGACTAGCACAGATACGCAGTATTTT
V: TRBV9; D: TRBD1; length: 16; size: .; J: TRBJ1-4; CDR3: CASSVGQGTANEKLFF; DNA: TGTGCCAGCAGCGTAGGACAGGGTACCGCTAATGAAAAACTGTTTTTT
V: TRBV30; D: TRBD1; length: 14; size: .; J: TRBJ2-7; CDR3: CAWRDRGRGYEQYF; DNA: TGTGCCTGGCGGGACAGGGGGCGCGGGTACGAGCAGTACTTC
V: TRBV4-3; D: TRBD2; length: 15; size: .; J: TRBJ2-3; CDR3: CASSRELATTDTQYF; DNA: TGCGCCAGCAGTCGAGAACTAGCGACCACAGATACGCAGTATTTT
V: TRBV28; D: TRBD2; length: 15; size: .; J: TRBJ2-5; CDR3: CASSRLGLVKETQYF; DNA: TGTGCCAGCAGTCGCCTGGGACTAGTAAAAGAGACCCAGTACTTC
V: TRBV5-4; D: .; length: 14; size: once; J: TRBJ2-7; CDR3: CASSTTGASYEQYF; DNA: TGTGCCAGCAGTACGACGGGAGCGTCCTACGAGCAGTACTTC
V: TRBV7-3; D: .; length: 13; size: few; J: TRBJ2-1; CDR3: CASSPPWGNEQFF; DNA: TGTGCCAGCAGCCCCCCATGGGGCAATGAGCAGTTCTTC
V: TRBV14; D: .; length: 12; size: many; J: TRBJ2-1; CDR3: CASSQDYNEQFF; DNA: TGTGCCAGCAGCCAAGATTACAATGAGCAGTTCTTC
V: TRBV5-1; D: TRBD1; length: 16; size: .; J: TRBJ1-3; CDR3: CASSFWGQSSGNTIYF; DNA: TGCGCCAGCAGCTTTTGGGGACAGAGCTCTGGAAACACCATATATTTT
V: TRBV7-2; D: .; length: 15; size: few; J: TRBJ2-5; CDR3: CASSLSSPYQETQYF; DNA: TGTGCCAGCAGCTTATCGTCCCCGTACCAAGAGACCCAGTACTTC
V: TRBV15; D: .; length: 12; size: .; J: TRBJ2-5; CDR3: CATSRVAETQYF; DNA: TGTGCCACCAGCAGAGTTGCAGAGACCCAGTACTTC
V: TRBV5-1; D: .; length: 18; size: few; J: TRBJ1-5; CDR3: CASSPEPIDSYSNQPQHF; DNA: TGCGCCAGCAGCCCCGAACCAATAGACAGTTATAGCAATCAGCCCCAGCATTTT
V: TRBV9; D: .; length: 16; size: .; J: TRBJ1-2; CDR3: CASSVLQGPGGSGYTF; DNA: TGTGCCAGCAGCGTATTACAGGGCCCGGGAGGTTCGGGCTACACCTTC
V: TRBV7-9; D: .; length: 13; size: .; J: TRBJ1-2; CDR3: CASSQWGGPSYTF; DNA: TGTGCCAGCAGCCAATGGGGGGGGCCCAGCTACACCTTC
V: TRBV24-1; D: .; length: 16; size: .; J: TRBJ1-6; CDR3: CATSDLTGIYNSPLHF; DNA: TGTGCCACCAGTGATTTGACAGGGATATATAATTCACCCCTCCACTTT
V: TRBV20-1; D: .; length: 15; size: few; J: TRBJ1-1; CDR3: CSASPNRAANTEAFF; DNA: TGCAGTGCTAGCCCTAACAGGGCGGCGAACACTGAAGCTTTCTTT
V: TRBV6-1; D: .; length: 14; size: .; J: TRBJ2-7; CDR3: CASSEYGRGGEQYF; DNA: TGTGCCAGCAGTGAATATGGCAGGGGAGGTGAGCAGTACTTC
V: TRBV20-1; D: .; length: 11; size: .; J: TRBJ1-1; CDR3: CSAAGFTEAFF; DNA: TGCAGTGCTGCTGGGTTCACTGAAGCTTTCTTT
V: TRBV4-2; D: .; length: 13; size: few; J: TRBJ2-3; CDR3: CASSRSRGDTQYF; DNA: TGTGCCAGCAGCCGGTCCCGGGGAGATACGCAGTATTTT
V: TRBV5-1; D: .; length: 17; size: few; J: TRBJ2-5; CDR3: CASSLGGLTSGQETQYF; DNA: TGCGCCAGCAGCTTGGGGGGGCTGACTTCTGGTCAAGAGACCCAGTACTTC
V: TRBV24-1; D: TRBD2; length: 13; size: few; J: TRBJ2-1; CDR3: CATSDFTGGEQFF; DNA: TGTGCCACCAGTGATTTCACCGGGGGGGAGCAGTTCTTC
V: TRBV20-1; D: .; length: 14; size: .; J: TRBJ2-1; CDR3: CSARDLGSYNEQFF; DNA: TGCAGTGCTAGAGATCTGGGCAGTTACAATGAGCAGTTCTTC
V: TRBV7-9; D: .; length: 15; size: .; J: TRBJ1-4; CDR3: CASSPLPVANEKLFF; DNA: TGTGCCAGCAGCCCCCTCCCGGTTGCTAATGAAAAACTGTTTTTT
V: TRBV14; D: .; length: 15; size: .; J: TRBJ2-1; CDR3: CASSQRRGPYNEQFF; DNA: TGTGCCAGCAGCCAAAGGCGGGGGCCTTACAATGAGCAGTTCTTC
V: TRBV7-6; D: .; length: 15; size: .; J: TRBJ2-3; CDR3: CASSLEGRLTDTQYF; DNA: TGTGCCAGCAGCTTAGAGGGGAGACTGACAGATACGCAGTATTTT
V: TRBV6-5; D: .; length: 13; size: few; J: TRBJ2-7; CDR3: CASREDSSYEQYF; DNA: TGTGCCAGCAGGGAGGATAGCTCCTACGAGCAGTACTTC
V: TRBV28; D: .; length: 13; size: many; J: TRBJ2-5; CDR3: CASSLRTDETQYF; DNA: TGTGCCAGCAGTTTACGGACAGACGAGACCCAGTACTTC
V: TRBV5-1; D: .; length: 15; size: few; J: TRBJ1-4; CDR3: CASSPFGGRDEKLFF; DNA: TGCGCCAGCAGCCCTTTCGGGGGGAGGGATGAAAAACTGTTTTTT
V: TRBV5-1; D: .; length: 13; size: .; J: TRBJ2-5; CDR3: CASSHDLQETQYF; DNA: TGCGCCAGCAGCCATGACCTTCAAGAGACCCAGTACTTC
V: TRBV20-1; D: .; length: 12; size: few; J: TRBJ2-7; CDR3: CSASSGTYEQYF; DNA: TGCAGTGCTAGTTCGGGGACCTACGAGCAGTACTTC
V: TRBV5-5; D: .; length: 14; size: .; J: TRBJ1-1; CDR3: CASTPGHQNTEAFF; DNA: TGTGCCAGCACCCCGGGACACCAGAACACTGAAGCTTTCTTT
V: TRBV2; D: .; length: 12; size: .; J: TRBJ1-2; CDR3: CASDREGYGYTF; DNA: TGTGCCAGCGATCGTGAGGGCTATGGCTACACCTTC
V: TRBV29-1; D: .; length: 14; size: .; J: TRBJ1-1; CDR3: CSVGGLLMNTEAFF; DNA: TGCAGCGTTGGGGGACTCCTGATGAACACTGAAGCTTTCTTT
V: TRBV5-1; D: TRBD1; length: 16; size: many; J: TRBJ1-1; CDR3: CASSLVVTGPNTEAFF; DNA: TGCGCCAGCAGCTTGGTTGTGACAGGGCCCAACACTGAAGCTTTCTTT
V: TRBV5-1; D: .; length: 16; size: many; J: TRBJ2-7; CDR3: CASSSPLGGGPYEQYF; DNA: TGCGCCAGCAGCTCACCGCTGGGTGGGGGCCCCTACGAGCAGTACTTC
V: TRBV6-6; D: .; length: 16; size: few; J: TRBJ2-1; CDR3: CASSYREPRGGNEQFF; DNA: TGTGCCAGCAGTTACCGGGAGCCTAGGGGTGGTAATGAGCAGTTCTTC
V: TRBV12-3/TRBV12-4; D: .; length: 11; size: few; J: TRBJ2-1; CDR3: CASSPPGEQFF; DNA: TGTGCCAGCAGTCCACCCGGTGAGCAGTTCTTC
V: TRBV7-2; D: .; length: 15; size: .; J: TRBJ2-7; CDR3: CASSLGAQIVNEQYF; DNA: TGTGCCAGCAGCTTAGGCGCCCAGATTGTGAACGAGCAGTACTTC
V: TRBV5-1; D: .; length: 14; size: few; J: TRBJ2-7; CDR3: CASSLDRFDYEQYF; DNA: TGCGCCAGCAGCCTAGACAGGTTTGACTACGAGCAGTACTTC
V: TRBV5-1; D: .; length: 16; size: few; J: TRBJ2-6; CDR3: CASTRLGSSGANVLTF; DNA: TGCGCCAGCACCCGACTGGGGAGCTCTGGGGCCAACGTCCTGACTTTC
V: TRBV25-1; D: .; length: 14; size: .; J: TRBJ2-5; CDR3: CASSELRGRETQYF; DNA: TGTGCCAGCAGTGAACTCAGGGGAAGGGAGACCCAGTACTTC
V: TRBV7-3; D: .; length: 16; size: few; J: TRBJ2-1; CDR3: CASSSYAGSSYNEQFF; DNA: TGTGCCAGCAGCTCTTACGCAGGTAGCTCCTACAATGAGCAGTTCTTC
V: TRBV6-5; D: .; length: 10; size: few; J: TRBJ1-4; CDR3: CASSLLGLFF; DNA: TGTGCCAGCAGTTTGTTGGGACTGTTTTTT